Included here is one T cell receptor beta chain sequence, with context. Template switching supplied a universal primer site; unique molecular identifiers were carried on the cDNA. TCRdb itself ran the 5' RACE reads through MiXCR, one entry per CDR3 protein. The table lists 650,000 to 750,000 distinct CDR3 sequences, over 20% of them singletons. These data are taken from a study of identical twins. These same data were also listed under a study on T cells expressing NK-cell markers. As reported in that work: Seven of the eight sequenced donors were HCMV-seropositive; one was seronegative.

The origin of this receptor is a woman under 30 in good health. Input material: PBMCs.

CDR3 loop: CASSLGAGGPLRHEQYF. CDR3 bases: TGTGCCAGCAGCTTAGGGGCGGGGGGTCCCCTTAGGCACGAGCAGTACTTC. The chain employs TRBV7-9 and TRBJ2-7; 8 nucleotides align to TRBD2. In germline, CDR1 is SEHNR, CDR2 FQNEAQ (reference sequence). This CDR3 has 17 residues. V gave up 1 base and J gave up 5 bases; unmatched junction bases: 13.